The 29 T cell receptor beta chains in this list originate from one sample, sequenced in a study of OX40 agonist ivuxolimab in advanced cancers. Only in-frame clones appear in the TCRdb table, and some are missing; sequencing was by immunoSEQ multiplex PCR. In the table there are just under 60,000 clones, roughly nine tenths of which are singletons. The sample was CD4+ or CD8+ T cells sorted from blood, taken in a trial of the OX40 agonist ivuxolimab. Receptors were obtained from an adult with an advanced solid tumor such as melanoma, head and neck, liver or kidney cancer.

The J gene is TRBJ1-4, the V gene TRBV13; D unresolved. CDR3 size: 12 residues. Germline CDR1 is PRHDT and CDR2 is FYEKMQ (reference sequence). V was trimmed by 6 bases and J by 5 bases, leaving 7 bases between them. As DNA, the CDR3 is TGTGCCAGCAGTGAAACGAATGAAAAACTGTTTTTT. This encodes CASSETNEKLFF.

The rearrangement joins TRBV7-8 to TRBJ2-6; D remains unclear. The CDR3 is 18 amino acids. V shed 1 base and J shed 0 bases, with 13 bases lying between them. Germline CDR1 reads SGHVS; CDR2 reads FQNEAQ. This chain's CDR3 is CASSLDRVSLSGANVLTF. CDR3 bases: TGTGCCAGCAGCTTAGATAGGGTTTCCCTCTCTGGGGCCAACGTCCTGACTTTC. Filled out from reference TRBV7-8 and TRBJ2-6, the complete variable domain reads GAGVSQSPRYKVAKRGQDVALRCDPISGHVSLFWYQQALGQGPEFLTYFQNEAQLDKSGLPSDRFFAERPEGSVSTLKIQRTQQEDSAVYLCASSLDRVSLSGANVLTFGAGSRLTVL.

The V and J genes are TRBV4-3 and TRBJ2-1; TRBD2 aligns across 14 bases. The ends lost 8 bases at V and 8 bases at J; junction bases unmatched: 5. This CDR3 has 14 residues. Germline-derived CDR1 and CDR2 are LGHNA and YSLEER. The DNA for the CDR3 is TGCGCCAGCCGGAGGACTAGCGGGGGGCATGAGCAGTTCTTC. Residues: CASRRTSGGHEQFF.

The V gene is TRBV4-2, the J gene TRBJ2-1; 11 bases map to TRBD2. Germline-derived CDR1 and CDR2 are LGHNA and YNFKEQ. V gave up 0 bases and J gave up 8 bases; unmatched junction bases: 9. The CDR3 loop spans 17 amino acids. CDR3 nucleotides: TGTGCCAGCAGCCAAGAGGGAACTAGCGGGAGTTTCGATGAGCAGTTCTTC. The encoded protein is CASSQEGTSGSFDEQFF.

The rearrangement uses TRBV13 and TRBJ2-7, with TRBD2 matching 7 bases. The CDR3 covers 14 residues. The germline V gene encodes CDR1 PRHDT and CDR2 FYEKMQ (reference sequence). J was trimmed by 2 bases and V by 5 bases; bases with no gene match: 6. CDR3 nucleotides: TGTGCCAGCAGCCCGAGCGGGGCCACCTACGAGCAGTACTTC. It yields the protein CASSPSGATYEQYF.

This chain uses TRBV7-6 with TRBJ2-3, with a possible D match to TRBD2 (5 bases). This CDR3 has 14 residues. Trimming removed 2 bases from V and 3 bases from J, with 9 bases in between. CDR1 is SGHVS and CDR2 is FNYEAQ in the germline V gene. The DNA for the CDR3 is TGTGCCAGCAGCTTAACGGCGGGTACAGATACGCAGTATTTT. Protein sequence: CASSLTAGTDTQYF.

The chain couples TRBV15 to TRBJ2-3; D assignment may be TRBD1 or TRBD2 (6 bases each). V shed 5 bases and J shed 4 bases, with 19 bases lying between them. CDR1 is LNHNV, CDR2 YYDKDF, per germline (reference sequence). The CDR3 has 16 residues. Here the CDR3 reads CATSAGIGRGADTQYF. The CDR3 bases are TGTGCCACCAGCGCCGGGATAGGTAGGGGGGCAGATACGCAGTATTTT.

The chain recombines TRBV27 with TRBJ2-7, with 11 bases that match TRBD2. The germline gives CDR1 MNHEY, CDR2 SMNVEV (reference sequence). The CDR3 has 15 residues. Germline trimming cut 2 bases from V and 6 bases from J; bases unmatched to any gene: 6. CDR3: CASSLATSGAFEQYF. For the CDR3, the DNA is TGTGCCAGCAGTTTAGCGACTAGCGGGGCCTTCGAGCAGTACTTC.

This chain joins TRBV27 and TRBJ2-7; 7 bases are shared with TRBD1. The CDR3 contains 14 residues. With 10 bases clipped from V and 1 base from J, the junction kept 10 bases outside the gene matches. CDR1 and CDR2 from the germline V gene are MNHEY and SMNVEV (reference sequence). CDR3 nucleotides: TGTGCCACCCGCCGGCCGGGACAGTCCTACGAGCAGTACTTC. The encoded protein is CATRRPGQSYEQYF.

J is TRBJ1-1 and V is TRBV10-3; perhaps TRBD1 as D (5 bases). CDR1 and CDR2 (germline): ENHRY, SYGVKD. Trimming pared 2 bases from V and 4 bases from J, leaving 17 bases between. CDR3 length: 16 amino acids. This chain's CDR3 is CAISEGHPRASTEAFF. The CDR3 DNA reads TGTGCCATCAGTGAGGGACACCCTAGGGCTTCCACTGAAGCTTTCTTT.

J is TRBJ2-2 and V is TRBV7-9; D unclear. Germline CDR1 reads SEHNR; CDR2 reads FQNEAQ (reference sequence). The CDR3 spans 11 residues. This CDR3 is CALIGGGELFF. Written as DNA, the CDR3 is TGTGCTCTTATCGGTGGCGGGGAGCTGTTTTTT. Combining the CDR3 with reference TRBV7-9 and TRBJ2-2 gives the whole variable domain DTGVSQNPRHKITKRGQNVTFRCDPISEHNRLYWYRQTLGQGPEFLTYFQNEAQLEKSRLLSDRFSAERPKGSFSTLEIQRTEQGDSAMYLCALIGGGELFFGEGSRLTVL.

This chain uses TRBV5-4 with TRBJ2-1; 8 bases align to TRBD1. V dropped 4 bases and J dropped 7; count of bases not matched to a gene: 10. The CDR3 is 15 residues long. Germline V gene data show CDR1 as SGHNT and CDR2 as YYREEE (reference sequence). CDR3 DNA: TGTGCCAGCAGCCCGGCCGAGACAGGGGTAAATGAGCAGTTCTTC. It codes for CASSPAETGVNEQFF.

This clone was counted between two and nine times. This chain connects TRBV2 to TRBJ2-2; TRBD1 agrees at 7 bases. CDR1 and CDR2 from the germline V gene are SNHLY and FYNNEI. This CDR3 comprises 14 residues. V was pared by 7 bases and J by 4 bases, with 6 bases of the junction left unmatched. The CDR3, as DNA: TGTGCCAGCATGGAAGGGGGCTTCACCGGGGAGCTGTTTTTT. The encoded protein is CASMEGGFTGELFF.

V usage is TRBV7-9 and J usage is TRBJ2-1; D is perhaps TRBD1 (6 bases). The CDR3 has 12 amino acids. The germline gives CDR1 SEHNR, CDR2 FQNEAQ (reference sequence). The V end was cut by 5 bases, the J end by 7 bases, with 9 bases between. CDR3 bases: TGTGCCAGCAGCGAGGGGGAGAATGAGCAGTTCTTC. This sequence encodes CASSEGENEQFF.

The CDR3 region is CASSLGVVGTDTQYF. CDR3 DNA sequence: TGTGCCAGCAGCTTAGGGGTCGTGGGCACAGATACGCAGTATTTT. The genes are TRBV11-1 and TRBJ2-3; no firm D call. V was cut by 1 base and J by 1 base, with 9 bases left in between. Germline CDR1 SGHAT, CDR2 FQDESV (reference sequence). CDR3 length equals 15 residues.

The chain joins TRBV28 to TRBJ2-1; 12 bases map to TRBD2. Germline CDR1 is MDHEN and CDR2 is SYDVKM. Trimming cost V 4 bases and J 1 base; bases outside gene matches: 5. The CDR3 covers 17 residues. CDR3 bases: TGTGCCAGCAGTTCACCACTAGCGGGGGGTTCCTACAATGAGCAGTTCTTC. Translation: CASSSPLAGGSYNEQFF. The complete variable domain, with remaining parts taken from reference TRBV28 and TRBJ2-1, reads DVKVTQSSRYLVKRTGEKVFLECVQDMDHENMFWYRQDPGLGLRLIYFSYDVKMKEKGDIPEGYSVSREKKERFSLILESASTNQTSMYLCASSSPLAGGSYNEQFFGPGTRLTVL.

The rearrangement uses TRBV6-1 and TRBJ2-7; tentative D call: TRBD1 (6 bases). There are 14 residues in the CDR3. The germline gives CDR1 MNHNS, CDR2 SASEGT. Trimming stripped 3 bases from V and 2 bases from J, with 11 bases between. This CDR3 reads CASSESGDPYEQYF. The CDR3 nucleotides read TGTGCCAGCAGTGAGTCAGGGGACCCCTACGAGCAGTACTTC.

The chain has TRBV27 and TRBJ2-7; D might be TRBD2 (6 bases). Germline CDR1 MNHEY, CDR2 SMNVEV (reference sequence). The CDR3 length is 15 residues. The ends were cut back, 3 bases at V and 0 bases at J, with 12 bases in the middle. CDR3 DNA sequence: TGTGCCAGCAGTTTTGGAGGGGACCCCTCCTACGAGCAGTACTTC. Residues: CASSFGGDPSYEQYF.

CDR3 residues: CASSFGGRGYEQYF. The CDR3, as DNA: TGTGCCAGCAGCTTTGGAGGGAGGGGATACGAGCAGTACTTC. The rearrangement joins TRBV7-9 to TRBJ2-7; TRBD2 agrees at 7 bases. CDR1 is SEHNR and CDR2 is FQNEAQ in the germline V gene (reference sequence). V shed 3 bases, J shed 4 bases, and the junction held 6 bases outside the gene matches. This CDR3 is built from 14 residues. Filled out from reference TRBV7-9 and TRBJ2-7, the complete variable domain reads DTGVSQNPRHKITKRGQNVTFRCDPISEHNRLYWYRQTLGQGPEFLTYFQNEAQLEKSRLLSDRFSAERPKGSFSTLEIQRTEQGDSAMYLCASSFGGRGYEQYFGPGTRLTVT.

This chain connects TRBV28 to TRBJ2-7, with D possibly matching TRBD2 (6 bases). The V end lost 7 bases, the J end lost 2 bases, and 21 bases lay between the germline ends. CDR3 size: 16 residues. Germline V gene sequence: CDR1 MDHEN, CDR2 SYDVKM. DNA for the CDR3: TGTGCCAGCAAACATTCTAGGGGACTGGGGCCCTACGAGCAGTACTTC. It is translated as CASKHSRGLGPYEQYF.

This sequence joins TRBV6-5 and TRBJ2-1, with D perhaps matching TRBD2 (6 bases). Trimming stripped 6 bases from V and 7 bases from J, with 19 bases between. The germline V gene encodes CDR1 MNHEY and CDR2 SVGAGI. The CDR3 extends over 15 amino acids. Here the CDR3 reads CASRPLGDLRNEQFF. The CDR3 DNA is TGTGCCAGCAGGCCCCTCGGGGACTTGAGAAATGAGCAGTTCTTC.

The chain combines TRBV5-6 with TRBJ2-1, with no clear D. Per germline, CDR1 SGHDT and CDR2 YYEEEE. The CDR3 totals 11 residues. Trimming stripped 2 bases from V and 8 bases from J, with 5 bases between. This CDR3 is CASSFVDEQFF. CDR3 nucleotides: TGTGCCAGCAGCTTTGTTGATGAGCAGTTCTTC. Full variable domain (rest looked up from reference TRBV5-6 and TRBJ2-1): DAGVTQSPTHLIKTRGQQVTLRCSPKSGHDTVSWYQQALGQGPQFIFQYYEEEERQRGNFPDRFSGHQFPNYSSELNVNALLLGDSALYLCASSFVDEQFFGPGTRLTVL.

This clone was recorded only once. The CDR3 sequence: CASSRLGGRLTGELFF. The CDR3 DNA reads TGTGCCAGCAGTCGCCTCGGGGGGCGTCTTACCGGGGAGCTGTTTTTT. The chain uses TRBV28 and TRBJ2-2; a weak D match, TRBD2 (7 bases). Germline CDR1 MDHEN, CDR2 SYDVKM. V dropped 5 bases and J dropped 5 bases, with 18 bases sitting between them. This CDR3 has 16 residues.

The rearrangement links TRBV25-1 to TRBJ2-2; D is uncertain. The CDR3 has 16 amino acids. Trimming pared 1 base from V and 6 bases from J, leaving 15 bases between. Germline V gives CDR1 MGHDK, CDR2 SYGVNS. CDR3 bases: TGTGCCAGCAGTGAATTTTTTGCGAGTTCTGCCGGGGAGCTGTTTTTT. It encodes CASSEFFASSAGELFF.

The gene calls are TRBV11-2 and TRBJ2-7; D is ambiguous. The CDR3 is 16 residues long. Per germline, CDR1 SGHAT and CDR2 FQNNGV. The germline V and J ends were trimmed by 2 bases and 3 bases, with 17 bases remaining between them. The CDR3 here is CASSLQYLGSLYEQYF. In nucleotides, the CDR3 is TGTGCCAGCAGCTTACAGTATTTGGGCAGTCTCTACGAGCAGTACTTC.

The CDR3 loop reads CSVEDLKLAGGPQETQYF. The CDR3 DNA follows: TGCAGCGTTGAAGATTTGAAGCTAGCGGGAGGACCCCAAGAGACCCAGTACTTC. The genes are TRBV29-1 and TRBJ2-5; 11 positions agree with TRBD2. This CDR3 has 18 residues. V shed 0 bases and J 1 base; nucleotides not matched to a gene: 10. The germline V gene encodes CDR1 SQVTM and CDR2 ANQGSEA.

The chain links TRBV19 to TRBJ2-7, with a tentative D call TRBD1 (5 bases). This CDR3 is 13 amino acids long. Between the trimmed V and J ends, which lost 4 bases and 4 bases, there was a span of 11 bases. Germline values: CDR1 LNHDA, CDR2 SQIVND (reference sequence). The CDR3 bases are TGTGCCAGTAGTACTCACGACAGTTACGAGCAGTACTTC. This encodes CASSTHDSYEQYF.

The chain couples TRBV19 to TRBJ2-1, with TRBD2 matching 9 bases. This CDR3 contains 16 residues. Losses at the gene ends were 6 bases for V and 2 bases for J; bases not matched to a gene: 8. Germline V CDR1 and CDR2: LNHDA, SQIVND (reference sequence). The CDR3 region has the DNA TGTGCCAGTAGAGTTGCGGGAGGGCTCACCTACAATGAGCAGTTCTTC. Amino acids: CASRVAGGLTYNEQFF.

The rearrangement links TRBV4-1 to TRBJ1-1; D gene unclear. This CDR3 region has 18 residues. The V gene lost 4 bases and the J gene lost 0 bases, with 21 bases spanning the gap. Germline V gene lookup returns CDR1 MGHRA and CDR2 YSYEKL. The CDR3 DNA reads TGCGCCAGCAGCCCTCAGCCCCCGACCGACATTATGAACACTGAAGCTTTCTTT. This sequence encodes CASSPQPPTDIMNTEAFF.